Following are 25 T cell receptor beta chains from one sample sequenced in a study of beta chain features in type 1 diabetes. Study-wide results and caveats: TCRB CDR3s were moderately but significantly shorter in Type 1 diabetes patients in all four CD4+ subsets.

These receptors' antigens are unknown. Expressed TCRB transcripts were sequenced because the entire RNA isolate underwent reverse transcription. Assay: immunoSEQ multiplex PCR; the TCRdb copy retains only in-frame clones and omits some. The top ten hold almost 2.5% of the sample, which has approximately 15,000 clones, about 70% seen once. Specimen: Tregs from blood. All receptors come from a man in his thirties or forties with type 1 diabetes.

V usage is TRBV5-4 and J usage is TRBJ2-7; tentatively, D is TRBD2 (6 bases). CDR1 is SGHNT and CDR2 is YYREEE in the germline V gene (reference sequence). Between the trimmed V and J ends, which lost 0 bases and 4 bases, there was a span of 14 bases. This CDR3 region has 15 residues. The CDR3 sequence is CASSLGGRRAYEQYF. The DNA for the CDR3 is TGTGCCAGCAGCTTGGGGGGCCGGAGGGCTTACGAGCAGTACTTC. Full variable domain (rest looked up from reference TRBV5-4 and TRBJ2-7): ETGVTQSPTHLIKTRGQQVTLRCSSQSGHNTVSWYQQALGQGPQFIFQYYREEENGRGNFPPRFSGLQFPNYSSELNVNALELDDSALYLCASSLGGRRAYEQYFGPGTRLTVT.

The DNA of the CDR3 is TGTGCCAGCAGTGAATGGAAGCGGGGGGCAGGAACAACATTCTACAATGAGCAGTTCTTC. This translates into CASSEWKRGAGTTFYNEQFF. The J gene is TRBJ2-1, the V gene TRBV6-1; 9 bases fit TRBD2. With V trimmed by 2 bases and J by 3 bases, 17 bases remained unmatched. Germline loops: CDR1 MNHNS, CDR2 SASEGT. This CDR3 contains 20 residues.

The CDR3 reads CAIRQRGGSSTDTQYF. The CDR3 region has the DNA TGTGCCATCAGGCAGCGGGGAGGATCTAGCACAGATACGCAGTATTTT. The chain joins TRBV10-3 to TRBJ2-3; 7 nucleotides agree with TRBD2. With 6 bases clipped from V and 0 bases from J, the junction kept 9 bases outside the gene matches. The CDR3 has 16 amino acids. CDR1 ENHRY and CDR2 SYGVKD come from the germline V gene.

The J gene is TRBJ1-5, the V gene TRBV4-1; D is unclear. CDR3 length: 16 residues. V was cut by 4 bases and J by 0 bases, with 13 bases left in between. CDR1 and CDR2 (germline): MGHRA, YSYEKL. The CDR3 bases are TGCGCCAGCAGCCCCCGGGTAGTCTATAGCAATCAGCCCCAGCATTTT. As protein: CASSPRVVYSNQPQHF.

The rearrangement joins TRBV2 to TRBJ1-2; TRBD1 matches at 10 bases. The J segment lost 6 bases and the V segment lost 5 bases, leaving 6 bases of the junction unmatched. The germline V gene encodes CDR1 SNHLY and CDR2 FYNNEI. The length of the CDR3 is 14 residues. The CDR3 reads CASSKRQGADGYTF. The CDR3 DNA reads TGTGCCAGCAGTAAGCGACAGGGGGCGGATGGCTACACCTTC.

This clone was seen only once. The chain has TRBV19 and TRBJ1-5; TRBD1 aligns across 9 bases. This CDR3 spans 14 amino acids. Germline values: CDR1 LNHDA, CDR2 SQIVND (reference sequence). The trim removed 5 bases at V and 6 bases at J, leaving 5 bases unmatched. CDR3 DNA sequence: TGTGCCAGTAGTGACGACAGGGGGGGTCAGCCCCAGCATTTT. Residues: CASSDDRGGQPQHF.

The chain couples TRBV18 to TRBJ2-4, with D possibly matching TRBD1 (5 bases). CDR1 is KGHSH, CDR2 LQKENI, per germline. CDR3 length: 17 residues. Trimming shortened V by 3 bases and J by 0 bases, and 15 bases separated the two germline ends. The CDR3 here is CASSPPDSHLAKNIQYF. Here the CDR3 DNA reads TGTGCCAGCTCACCCCCCGACAGCCACCTAGCCAAAAACATTCAGTACTTC.

This rearrangement joins TRBV21-1 to TRBJ1-1; the D call of TRBD1 is as the table states it, not checked on the DNA. TRBV21-1 is labeled a pseudogene. This CDR3 has 18 amino acids. CDR3 loop: CASSKGSCRTDMNTEAFF. CDR3 coding DNA: TGTGCCAGCAGCAAAGGAAGTTGTAGGACAGATATGAACACTGAAGCTTTCTTT.

V gene TRBV11-2 combines with J gene TRBJ1-1; 7 bases align to TRBD1. This CDR3 region has 12 residues. CDR1 SGHAT and CDR2 FQNNGV come from the germline V gene. V shed 7 bases, J shed 10 bases, and the junction held 9 bases outside the gene matches. CDR3 coding DNA: TGTGCCAGCAACCGAGGGGGCGCGGGAGCTTTCTTT. It encodes CASNRGGAGAFF.

This clone is large. V gene TRBV7-9 combines with J gene TRBJ2-1, with D uncertain. In germline, CDR1 is SEHNR, CDR2 FQNEAQ (reference sequence). V was shortened by 6 bases and J by 10 bases, with 10 bases between the two germline ends. The CDR3 totals 11 residues. This chain's CDR3 is CASSLLLEQFF. CDR3 nucleotide sequence: TGTGCCAGCAGTTTACTCTTGGAGCAGTTCTTC. Looking up the rest from reference TRBV7-9 and TRBJ2-1 gives the full variable domain: DTGVSQNPRHKITKRGQNVTFRCDPISEHNRLYWYRQTLGQGPEFLTYFQNEAQLEKSRLLSDRFSAERPKGSFSTLEIQRTEQGDSAMYLCASSLLLEQFFGPGTRLTVL.

The rearrangement uses TRBV5-1 and TRBJ2-1; 10 bases match TRBD2. V shed 4 bases and J 8 bases; nucleotides not matched to a gene: 12. This CDR3 contains 16 residues. Germline V gene lookup returns CDR1 SGHRS and CDR2 YFSETQ. The DNA of the CDR3 is TGCGCCAGCAGCCAACCCCTAGCGGGAGAAGGTGATGAGCAGTTCTTC. Translation: CASSQPLAGEGDEQFF. Combining the CDR3 with reference TRBV5-1 and TRBJ2-1 gives the whole variable domain KAGVTQTPRYLIKTRGQQVTLSCSPISGHRSVSWYQQTPGQGLQFLFEYFSETQRNKGNFPGRFSGRQFSNSRSEMNVSTLELGDSALYLCASSQPLAGEGDEQFFGPGTRLTVL.

This clone was seen more than once but under ten times. The CDR3 DNA follows: TGTGCCACCAGCAGAGATGGGCGACTAGCGGGGGGCTATACCAAGAGGACCCAGTACTTC. Translation gives CATSRDGRLAGGYTKRTQYF. The chain recombines TRBV15 with TRBJ2-5; 13 nucleotides align to TRBD2. The V segment lost 0 bases and the J segment 7 bases; nucleotides outside the gene matches: 17. The CDR3 has 20 residues. Germline CDR1 is LNHNV and CDR2 is YYDKDF (reference sequence).

The chain has TRBV2 and TRBJ2-7; 7 bases are shared with TRBD1. This CDR3 region has 12 residues. J lost 5 bases, V lost 10 bases, and 8 bases had no gene match. Germline V gene data show CDR1 as SNHLY and CDR2 as FYNNEI. The CDR3 reads CATKGDSHEQYF. The CDR3 DNA reads as TGTGCCACCAAGGGGGACAGTCACGAGCAGTACTTC.

The chain couples TRBV18 to TRBJ2-5; possibly TRBD2 for D (5 bases). V shed 0 bases and J shed 6 bases, with 20 bases lying between them. CDR3 size: 17 residues. Per germline, CDR1 KGHSH and CDR2 LQKENI. The chain's CDR3 is CASSPPVPPGVGKTQYF. In DNA form, the CDR3 reads TGTGCCAGCTCACCACCGGTACCCCCCGGGGTCGGAAAGACCCAGTACTTC.

This sequence joins TRBV5-1 and TRBJ1-1; 7 nucleotides line up with TRBD1. The CDR3 is made up of 15 amino acids. V lost 0 bases and J lost 3; bases outside the gene matches: 5. In germline, CDR1 is SGHRS, CDR2 YFSETQ. CDR3 bases: TGCGCCAGCAGCTTGGGACAGGGCTATTACACTGAAGCTTTCTTT. Translating it yields CASSLGQGYYTEAFF.

This clone has only one observation. The chain carries TRBV2 and TRBJ2-2; 8 bases map to TRBD1. Germline trimming cut 7 bases from V and 7 bases from J; bases unmatched to any gene: 8. Germline assignment: CDR1 SNHLY and CDR2 FYNNEI. The CDR3 loop spans 14 amino acids. The CDR3 region is CASTAGQVVGELFF. The DNA for the CDR3 is TGTGCCAGCACTGCGGGACAGGTAGTCGGGGAGCTGTTTTTT. Complete variable domain (other parts from reference TRBV2 and TRBJ2-2): EPEVTQTPSHQVTQMGQEVILRCVPISNHLYFYWYRQILGQKVEFLVSFYNNEISEKSEIFDDQFSVERPDGSNFTLKIRSTKLEDSAMYFCASTAGQVVGELFFGEGSRLTVL.

The table lists this clone with a few counts. This sequence joins TRBV5-1 and TRBJ2-3; D unclear. Trimming removed 0 bases from V and 3 bases from J, with 2 bases in between. The length of the CDR3 is 12 residues. Germline lookup yields CDR1 SGHRS and CDR2 YFSETQ. Here the CDR3 DNA reads TGCGCCAGCAGCTTGGCAACAGATACGCAGTATTTT. This translates into CASSLATDTQYF.

This clone was observed a few times. For the CDR3, the DNA is TGCGCCAGCAGTGAACCGGGGACAGCCTACAATGAGCAGTTCTTC. Amino acid sequence: CASSEPGTAYNEQFF. J is TRBJ2-1 and V is TRBV10-1, with 7 bases fitting TRBD1. Germline V lookup: CDR1 WNHNN, CDR2 SYGVQD (reference sequence). The CDR3 covers 15 residues. V lost 3 bases and J lost 2; bases outside the gene matches: 4.

The gene calls are TRBV7-2 and TRBJ1-3, with D maybe TRBD1 (5 bases). Germline V gene sequence: CDR1 SGHTA, CDR2 FQGNSA. This CDR3 is built from 15 residues. Trimming removed 7 bases from V and 0 bases from J, with 13 bases in between. CDR3 bases: TGTACCAGCACCCAGGGCCCCTTCTCTGGAAACACCATATATTTT. It yields the protein CTSTQGPFSGNTIYF.

The sample holds a few counts of this clone. The chain has TRBV29-1 and TRBJ2-1; 10 bases fit TRBD1. The CDR3 has 13 residues. V dropped 7 bases and J dropped 10; count of bases not matched to a gene: 10. CDR1 SQVTM and CDR2 ANQGSEA come from the germline V gene. Here the CDR3 reads CSGGTGDYREQFF. Here the CDR3 DNA reads TGCAGCGGCGGGACAGGGGATTACAGGGAGCAGTTCTTC.

This chain connects TRBV4-1 to TRBJ1-1, with a tentative D call TRBD1 (6 bases). Trimming took 0 bases from V and 8 from J, leaving 16 bases between them. The CDR3 is 15 amino acids. Per germline, CDR1 MGHRA and CDR2 YSYEKL. CDR3 residues: CASSQDGGRPREAFF. The CDR3 nucleotides read TGCGCCAGCAGCCAAGATGGGGGCCGTCCGCGGGAAGCTTTCTTT.

The rearrangement uses TRBV7-8 and TRBJ2-5; D is perhaps TRBD2 (6 bases). The length of the CDR3 is 15 residues. Trimming removed 4 bases at V and 5 bases at J, with 17 bases between. CDR1 and CDR2 (germline): SGHVS, FQNEAQ. The CDR3 here is CASSSLASVSETQYF. The CDR3 DNA is TGTGCCAGCAGCTCACTGGCTAGCGTCTCGGAGACCCAGTACTTC.

The rearrangement joins TRBV2 to TRBJ2-7; D call uncertain. The CDR3 sequence is 16 residues long. Germline CDR1 is SNHLY and CDR2 is FYNNEI. Deletions cut 6 bases from V and 2 bases from J, with 20 bases between. CDR3 residues: CASRAPPGSPAYEQYF. CDR3 in DNA: TGTGCCAGCAGGGCCCCTCCCGGGTCGCCGGCCTACGAGCAGTACTTC.

The V gene is TRBV9, the J gene TRBJ1-3; D not certain. Germline values: CDR1 SGDLS, CDR2 YYNGEE. The CDR3 runs 15 residues. The germline V and J ends were trimmed by 0 bases and 2 bases, with 9 bases remaining between them. This CDR3 reads CASSVGKSAGNTIYF. The CDR3 coding sequence is TGTGCCAGCAGCGTAGGAAAGTCGGCTGGAAACACCATATATTTT.

The chain is built from TRBV2 and TRBJ1-4; 9 nucleotides match TRBD1. The V gene's germline CDR1 is SNHLY and CDR2 FYNNEI. CDR3 length: 14 amino acids. The junction had 5 bases not matched to a gene; V was cut back by 5 bases and J by 7 bases. CDR3 region: CASSLPGQGEKLFF. The DNA for the CDR3 is TGTGCCAGCAGTCTTCCGGGACAGGGTGAAAAACTGTTTTTT.